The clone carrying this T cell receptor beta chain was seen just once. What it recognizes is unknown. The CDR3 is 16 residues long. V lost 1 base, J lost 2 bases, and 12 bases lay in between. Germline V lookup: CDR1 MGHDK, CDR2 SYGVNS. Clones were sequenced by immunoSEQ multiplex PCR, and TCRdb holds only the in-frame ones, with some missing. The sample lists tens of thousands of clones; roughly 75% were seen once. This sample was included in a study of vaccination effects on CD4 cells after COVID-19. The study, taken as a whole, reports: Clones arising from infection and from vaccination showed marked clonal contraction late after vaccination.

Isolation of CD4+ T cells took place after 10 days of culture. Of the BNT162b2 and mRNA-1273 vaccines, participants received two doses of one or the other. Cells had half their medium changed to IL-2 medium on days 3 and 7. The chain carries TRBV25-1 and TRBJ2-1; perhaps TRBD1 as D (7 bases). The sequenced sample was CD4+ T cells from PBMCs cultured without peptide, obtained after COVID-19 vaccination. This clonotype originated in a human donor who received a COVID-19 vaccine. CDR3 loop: CASSESAGGTYNEQFF. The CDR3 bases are TGTGCCAGCAGTGAATCAGCAGGGGGGACCTACAATGAGCAGTTCTTC.